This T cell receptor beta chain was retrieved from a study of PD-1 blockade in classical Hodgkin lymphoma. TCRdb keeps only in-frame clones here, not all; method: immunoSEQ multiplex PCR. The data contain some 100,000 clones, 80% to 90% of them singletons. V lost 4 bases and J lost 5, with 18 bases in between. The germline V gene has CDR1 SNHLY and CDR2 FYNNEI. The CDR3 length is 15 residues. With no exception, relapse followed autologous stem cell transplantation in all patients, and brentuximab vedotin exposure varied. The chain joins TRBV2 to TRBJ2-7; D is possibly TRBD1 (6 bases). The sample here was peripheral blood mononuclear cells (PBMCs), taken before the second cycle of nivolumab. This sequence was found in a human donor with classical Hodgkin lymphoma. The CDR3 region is CASSGTETGRDEQYF. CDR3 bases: TGTGCCAGCAGTGGTACAGAGACAGGCAGGGACGAGCAGTACTTC.